The next 29 T cell receptor beta chains were all read from a single sample in a study of CD8+ T cells in alopecia areata. The treatment: oral pan-JAK inhibitor, 5-10 mg twice daily. RNA extraction and reverse transcription yielded cDNA as sequencing template. Repertoires were generated with immunoSEQ multiplex PCR, while TCRdb's copy carries only in-frame clones and drops some. Of about 210,000 clones listed, around 65% were seen once; the top ten hold around 4.2%. The sequencing used CD4+ T cells sorted from blood, collected at week 4, from a patient treated with tofacitinib. All receptors come from a human donor with alopecia areata.

In nucleotides, the CDR3 is TGTGCCTGGAGAAGAAGGGACGGTTCATCCTACGAGCAGTACTTC. Its translation is CAWRRRDGSSYEQYF. The chain uses TRBV30 and TRBJ2-7; D may match TRBD1 or TRBD2 (5 bases each). The CDR3 has 15 amino acids. CDR1 and CDR2 from the germline V gene are GTSNPN and SVGIG (reference sequence). V lost 3 bases to trimming and J lost 1 base, with 16 bases between them.

This chain uses TRBV7-2 with TRBJ2-1, with 11 bases that match TRBD1. This CDR3 is built from 17 residues. Germline V gene data show CDR1 as SGHTA and CDR2 as FQGNSA. Germline trimming cut 5 bases from V and 2 bases from J; bases unmatched to any gene: 8. The chain's CDR3 is CASSRGTGGWPYNEQFF. The CDR3, as DNA: TGTGCCAGCAGCCGGGGGACAGGGGGTTGGCCCTACAATGAGCAGTTCTTC.

This chain links TRBV30 with TRBJ1-3; D is possibly TRBD1 (5 bases). Trimming removed 2 bases at V and 0 bases at J, with 8 bases between. This CDR3 has 14 residues. CDR1 and CDR2 from the germline V gene are GTSNPN and SVGIG (reference sequence). The CDR3 DNA reads TGTGCCTGGAGTTTAGGGGTCTCTGGAAACACCATATATTTT. Protein: CAWSLGVSGNTIYF.

This clone was seen more than once but under ten times. This rearrangement joins TRBV5-1 to TRBJ2-7; D gene unclear. Germline lookup yields CDR1 SGHRS and CDR2 YFSETQ. The CDR3 contains 13 residues. V was trimmed by 2 bases and J by 3 bases, leaving 9 bases between them. The CDR3 DNA sequence: TGCGCCAGCAGCTTTTCGAACAACTACGAGCAGTACTTC. Encoded protein: CASSFSNNYEQYF.

This chain joins TRBV5-1 and TRBJ1-1; D is ambiguous. The V end was cut by 0 bases, the J end by 0 bases, with 6 bases between. Germline values: CDR1 SGHRS, CDR2 YFSETQ. This CDR3 is built from 14 residues. Here the CDR3 DNA reads TGCGCCAGCAGCTTGGGAGAAGTGAACACTGAAGCTTTCTTT. Its translation is CASSLGEVNTEAFF.

Comments on this clone: The same CDR3 is also encoded by other DNA sequences in this sample. The rearrangement joins TRBV7-2 to TRBJ1-5; tentative D call: TRBD1 (5 bases). Germline V gives CDR1 SGHTA, CDR2 FQGNSA. This CDR3 has 14 amino acids. Trimming removed 2 bases at V and 2 bases at J, with 7 bases between. CDR3 in DNA: TGTGCCAGCAGCTTACAGGGCGGCAATCAGCCCCAGCATTTT. It translates to CASSLQGGNQPQHF.

Here the CDR3 reads CASGLGGVRSYEQYF. The CDR3 nucleotides are TGTGCTAGTGGTTTGGGCGGGGTTAGATCCTACGAGCAGTACTTC. This chain joins TRBV12-5 and TRBJ2-7; TRBD2 is a possible D gene (6 bases). Per germline, CDR1 LGHNT and CDR2 FRNRAP. CDR3 size: 15 residues. With 1 base removed from V and 1 base from J, the gap between germline ends came to 11 bases. The full variable domain, with the rest looked up from reference TRBV12-5 and TRBJ2-7, is DARVTQTPRHKVTEMGQEVTMRCQPILGHNTVFWYRQTMMQGLELLAYFRNRAPLDDSGMPKDRFSAEMPDATLATLKIQPSEPRDSAVYFCASGLGGVRSYEQYFGPGTRLTVT.

This chain's CDR3 is CAWKGGGRGEQFF. The CDR3 nucleotides are TGTGCCTGGAAGGGCGGGGGACGTGGAGAGCAGTTCTTC. V usage is TRBV30 and J usage is TRBJ2-1, with 7 nucleotides matching TRBD2. CDR1 GTSNPN and CDR2 SVGIG come from the germline V gene (reference sequence). The CDR3 runs to 13 residues. V was clipped by 4 bases and J by 10 bases; unmatched bases: 10. The full variable domain, with the rest looked up from reference TRBV30 and TRBJ2-1, is SQTIHQWPATLVQPVGSPLSLECTVEGTSNPNLYWYRQAAGRGLQLLFYSVGIGQISSEVPQNLSASRPQDRQFILSSKKLLLSDSGFYLCAWKGGGRGEQFFGPGTRLTVL.

This clone was counted a few times. This chain connects TRBV10-3 to TRBJ2-5; D not certain. This CDR3 is built from 13 residues. Germline lookup yields CDR1 ENHRY and CDR2 SYGVKD. Trimming cost V 5 bases and J 4 bases, with 11 bases left between them. In nucleotides, the CDR3 is TGTGCCATCAGTCGGCCCCCGGTAGAGACCCAGTACTTC. Its translation: CAISRPPVETQYF.

The sample holds many counts of this clone. Other DNA sequences in this sample translate to the same CDR3. The chain is built from TRBV7-2 and TRBJ2-3; D gene uncertain. The CDR3 covers 12 residues. Germline V lookup: CDR1 SGHTA, CDR2 FQGNSA. The V end was cut by 3 bases, the J end by 6 bases, with 7 bases between. This chain's CDR3 is CASSLRWDTQYF. DNA for the CDR3: TGTGCCAGCAGCTTGCGCTGGGATACGCAGTATTTT.

The V and J genes are TRBV5-4 and TRBJ2-5; D possibly corresponds to TRBD2 (5 bases). Germline CDR1 reads SGHNT; CDR2 reads YYREEE (reference sequence). This CDR3 is 13 amino acids long. V was clipped by 0 bases and J by 7 bases, with 10 bases between them. DNA for the CDR3: TGTGCCAGCAGCTTGGCGGGGTCGGGGACCCAGTACTTC. Encoded protein: CASSLAGSGTQYF.

This clone was observed a single time. The J gene is TRBJ2-2, the V gene TRBV5-1, with D possibly TRBD1 on 6 matching bases. CDR1 SGHRS and CDR2 YFSETQ come from the germline V gene. The CDR3 runs to 14 residues. Trimming removed 4 bases from V and 5 bases from J, with 12 bases in between. Here the CDR3 reads CASSPSQGTGELFF. DNA for the CDR3: TGCGCCAGCAGCCCAAGTCAGGGGACCGGGGAGCTGTTTTTT.

This clone turned up a few times. This sequence joins TRBV2 and TRBJ1-4, with 7 bases fitting TRBD1. Germline assignment: CDR1 SNHLY and CDR2 FYNNEI. V shed 2 bases, J shed 4 bases, and the junction held 1 base outside the gene matches. This CDR3 is built from 14 residues. CDR3 sequence reads: CASSEQGDNEKLFF. In DNA, the CDR3 is TGTGCCAGCAGTGAACAGGGGGATAATGAAAAACTGTTTTTT.

The chain has TRBV27 and TRBJ2-7; tentatively, D is TRBD1 (5 bases). CDR3 length equals 12 residues. V lost 5 bases, J lost 2 bases, and 7 bases lay in between. Germline V lookup: CDR1 MNHEY, CDR2 SMNVEV (reference sequence). CDR3 sequence (DNA): TGTGCCAGCAGTGGGGCCCCCTACGAGCAGTACTTC. Its protein product is CASSGAPYEQYF.

V gene TRBV29-1 combines with J gene TRBJ1-2; 7 bases match TRBD1. From germline, CDR1 is SQVTM and CDR2 ANQGSEA. Unmatched junction bases numbered 11, after V lost 6 bases and J lost 7 bases. This CDR3 has 13 residues. The CDR3 reads CSVAPLTGFGYTF. The CDR3 DNA reads TGCAGCGTCGCCCCTCTGACAGGGTTTGGCTACACCTTC.

The gene calls are TRBV15 and TRBJ1-6; D possibly corresponds to TRBD1 (5 bases). The germline CDR1 and CDR2 sequences are LNHNV and YYDKDF (reference sequence). Trimming pared 0 bases from V and 10 bases from J, leaving 10 bases between. This CDR3 has 14 amino acids. The CDR3, as DNA: TGTGCCACCAGCAGAGACAGGGTAGGGTCACCCCTCCACTTT. It is translated as CATSRDRVGSPLHF.

The chain recombines TRBV7-2 with TRBJ2-5; D is uncertain. Germline V CDR1 and CDR2: SGHTA, FQGNSA. The germline V and J ends were trimmed by 6 bases and 5 bases, with 25 bases remaining between them. The CDR3 loop spans 17 amino acids. The CDR3 loop is CASSKTILSGRVETQYF. In nucleotides, the CDR3 is TGTGCCAGCAGTAAGACAATTCTCAGTGGCCGGGTGGAGACCCAGTACTTC. Full variable domain (outside the CDR3, taken from reference TRBV7-2 and TRBJ2-5): GAGVSQSPSNKVTEKGKDVELRCDPISGHTALYWYRQSLGQGLEFLIYFQGNSAPDKSGLPSDRFSAERTGGSVSTLTIQRTQQEDSAVYLCASSKTILSGRVETQYFGPGTRLLVL.

V and J are TRBV2 and TRBJ2-5; D gene unclear. The V gene's germline CDR1 is SNHLY and CDR2 FYNNEI. CDR3 length equals 11 residues. V lost 7 bases and J 5 bases, leaving 8 bases between the germline ends. Written as DNA, the CDR3 is TGTGCCAGCAATACGGGCGAGACCCAGTACTTC. Translated: CASNTGETQYF.

V and J are TRBV29-1 and TRBJ2-7, with 11 bases aligning to TRBD1. CDR1 SQVTM and CDR2 ANQGSEA come from the germline V gene. This CDR3 is 12 amino acids long. Trimming took 7 bases from V and 6 from J; bases not matched to a gene: 5. The CDR3 DNA follows: TGCAGCGCTCGGACAGGGGGCCGCGAGCAGTACTTC. This gives the protein CSARTGGREQYF.

This clone has more than one count but fewer than ten. The genes are TRBV27 and TRBJ2-2, with 7 bases fitting TRBD2. With 6 bases clipped from V and 3 bases from J, the junction kept 7 bases outside the gene matches. This CDR3 contains 15 residues. Germline V gives CDR1 MNHEY, CDR2 SMNVEV (reference sequence). The CDR3 sequence is CASSWQSGDTGELFF. In nucleotides, the CDR3 is TGTGCCAGCAGCTGGCAGAGCGGGGACACCGGGGAGCTGTTTTTT.

This clone was detected once. The CDR3 reads CAWKNSGHHNQPQHF. CDR3 bases: TGTGCCTGGAAGAATTCGGGACACCACAATCAGCCCCAGCATTTT. The chain uses TRBV30 and TRBJ1-5; the D gene is possibly TRBD1 (6 bases). The germline V and J ends were trimmed by 4 bases and 3 bases, with 16 bases remaining between them. The CDR3 spans 15 residues. Germline CDR1 GTSNPN, CDR2 SVGIG (reference sequence).

The rearrangement uses TRBV12-5 and TRBJ2-2, with unresolved D. The CDR3 is made up of 12 amino acids. The V and J ends lost 2 bases and 8 bases respectively, with 6 bases between them. The germline V gene encodes CDR1 LGHNT and CDR2 FRNRAP. CDR3 amino acids: CASGLPRGELFF. DNA for the CDR3: TGTGCTAGTGGTTTGCCTAGGGGGGAGCTGTTTTTT.

The rearrangement uses TRBV7-8 and TRBJ2-2, with TRBD2 matching over 9 bases. The CDR3 loop spans 15 amino acids. Losses at the gene ends were 5 bases for V and 5 bases for J; bases not matched to a gene: 6. The germline V gene encodes CDR1 SGHVS and CDR2 FQNEAQ. Here the CDR3 DNA reads TGTGCCAGCAGCCCAGCGGGGGGAGAAACCGGGGAGCTGTTTTTT. This sequence encodes CASSPAGGETGELFF. The whole variable domain, filled in from reference TRBV7-8 and TRBJ2-2, reads GAGVSQSPRYKVAKRGQDVALRCDPISGHVSLFWYQQALGQGPEFLTYFQNEAQLDKSGLPSDRFFAERPEGSVSTLKIQRTQQEDSAVYLCASSPAGGETGELFFGEGSRLTVL.

The chain uses TRBV4-1 and TRBJ2-2; 9 bases agree with TRBD1. Germline V gene sequence: CDR1 MGHRA, CDR2 YSYEKL. The V and J ends lost 7 bases and 6 bases, in that order; junction bases with no gene match: 15. The CDR3 runs 17 residues. The CDR3 here is CASKGQQGASGAGELFF. The CDR3 DNA is TGCGCCAGCAAGGGACAACAGGGGGCATCGGGGGCCGGGGAGCTGTTTTTT.

This clone was detected only a few times. The genes are TRBV19 and TRBJ2-6, with TRBD2 as a possible D gene (6 bases). This CDR3 comprises 17 residues. CDR1 and CDR2 from the germline V gene are LNHDA and SQIVND (reference sequence). Deletions cut 7 bases from V and 0 bases from J, with 16 bases between. The CDR3 nucleotides are TGTGCCAGTAAATGGGGGAGGAGCGTCTCTGGGGCCAACGTCCTGACTTTC. Its translation: CASKWGRSVSGANVLTF.

The chain links TRBV4-3 to TRBJ1-1; D remains ambiguous. The CDR3 spans 14 residues. V dropped 2 bases and J dropped 3 bases, with 10 bases sitting between them. Germline V gene sequence: CDR1 LGHNA, CDR2 YSLEER. The CDR3, as DNA: TGCGCCAGCAGCCAATCGTGGGGTTACACTGAAGCTTTCTTT. This translates into CASSQSWGYTEAFF.

The chain joins TRBV15 to TRBJ1-1; D may be TRBD1 (5 bases). The CDR3 consists of 14 residues. Deletions cut 3 bases from V and 6 bases from J, with 14 bases between. Germline CDR1 reads LNHNV; CDR2 reads YYDKDF (reference sequence). In nucleotides, the CDR3 is TGTGCCACCAGCAGGGGAGGGGAAATCGCTGAAGCTTTCTTT. It translates to CATSRGGEIAEAFF.

This clone was seen ten or more times. The CDR3 reads CAISVTGSPPRTEAFF. CDR3 bases: TGTGCCATCAGTGTTACAGGGTCGCCCCCGAGGACTGAAGCTTTCTTT. The chain uses TRBV10-3 and TRBJ1-1, with D perhaps TRBD1 (6 bases). The germline V gene has CDR1 ENHRY and CDR2 SYGVKD. Deletions cut 4 bases from V and 5 bases from J, with 20 bases between. The CDR3 loop spans 16 amino acids.

The sample holds a few counts of this clone. The chain is built from TRBV29-1 and TRBJ2-4; D may be TRBD2 (5 bases). V lost 2 bases to trimming and J lost 8 bases, with 13 bases between them. Germline lookup yields CDR1 SQVTM and CDR2 ANQGSEA. CDR3 length: 13 amino acids. The CDR3 sequence is CSVERIYGDIQYF. Written as DNA, the CDR3 is TGCAGCGTTGAACGTATCTACGGGGACATTCAGTACTTC. The full variable domain, its missing parts supplied by reference TRBV29-1 and TRBJ2-4, is SAVISQKPSRDICQRGTSLTIQCQVDSQVTMMFWYRQQPGQSLTLIATANQGSEATYESGFVIDKFPISRPNLTFSTLTVSNMSPEDSSIYLCSVERIYGDIQYFGAGTRLSVL.